Listed below are T cell receptor beta chains from one sample, sequenced in a study of T cell clones after liver transplantation. Clones were sequenced by immunoSEQ multiplex PCR, and TCRdb holds only the in-frame ones, with some missing. This sample has tens of thousands of clones, with over 85% found just once. This specimen was CD4+ T cells from blood, taken before liver transplant. These receptors were taken from a human donor who received a liver transplant. Both conserved end residues are part of each CDR3. D genes are given only for firm matches. Expanded clones are given a class, and other clones once, few, many or no size at all.

v_gene: TRBV21-1; j_gene: TRBJ2-2; len: 18; d_gene: NA; abundance: NA; CDR3nt: TGTGCCAGCAGTTCCACCCCCGAGAGGGGGCGCGGGGACGGGGAGCTGTTTTTT; CDR3aa: CASSSTPERGRGDGELFF
v_gene: TRBV7-9; j_gene: TRBJ2-3; len: 14; d_gene: NA; abundance: NA; CDR3nt: TGTGCCAGCAGCTTTAGCCTTCAGGCAGATACGCAGTATTTT; CDR3aa: CASSFSLQADTQYF
v_gene: TRBV6-1; j_gene: TRBJ2-2; len: 17; d_gene: TRBD2; abundance: NA; CDR3nt: TGTGCCAGCAGTCAAGGTAGCGGGAGGGGGAACACCGGGGAGCTGTTTTTT; CDR3aa: CASSQGSGRGNTGELFF
v_gene: TRBV30; j_gene: TRBJ1-5; len: 14; d_gene: NA; abundance: NA; CDR3nt: TGTGCCTGGAGTGTAACTCAGGGCAATCAGCCCCAGCATTTT; CDR3aa: CAWSVTQGNQPQHF
v_gene: TRBV25-1; j_gene: TRBJ2-5; len: 13; d_gene: TRBD1; abundance: few; CDR3nt: TGTGCCAGCTCAGGACAGGGCCAAGAGACCCAGTACTTC; CDR3aa: CASSGQGQETQYF
v_gene: TRBV7-3; j_gene: TRBJ2-7; len: 13; d_gene: TRBD2; abundance: NA; CDR3nt: TGTGCCAGCAGCTTAACTAGCGGGAACGAGCAGTACTTC; CDR3aa: CASSLTSGNEQYF
v_gene: TRBV5-1; j_gene: TRBJ2-7; len: 14; d_gene: NA; abundance: NA; CDR3nt: TGCGCCAGCAGCTTAGGGGGGACCTCCTACGAGCAGTACTTC; CDR3aa: CASSLGGTSYEQYF
v_gene: TRBV13; j_gene: TRBJ2-7; len: 12; d_gene: NA; abundance: NA; CDR3nt: TGTGCCAGCAGCTTATACGGGTACGAGCAGTACTTC; CDR3aa: CASSLYGYEQYF
v_gene: TRBV2; j_gene: TRBJ1-5; len: 14; d_gene: NA; abundance: NA; CDR3nt: TGTGCCAGCCAGACGCTGCAGGGCAATCAGCCCCAGCATTTT; CDR3aa: CASQTLQGNQPQHF
v_gene: TRBV6-5; j_gene: TRBJ2-7; len: 12; d_gene: NA; abundance: NA; CDR3nt: TGTGCCAGCCGCGCCGAAACCTACGAGCAGTACTTC; CDR3aa: CASRAETYEQYF
v_gene: TRBV6-5; j_gene: TRBJ2-2; len: 14; d_gene: TRBD1; abundance: NA; CDR3nt: TGTGCCAGCGGACAGGGGGCCTACACCGGGGAGCTGTTTTTT; CDR3aa: CASGQGAYTGELFF
v_gene: TRBV7-9; j_gene: TRBJ1-2; len: 16; d_gene: NA; abundance: NA; CDR3nt: TGTGCCAGCAGCTTAGATATAGGGCAGGGAGGCTATGGCTACACCTTC; CDR3aa: CASSLDIGQGGYGYTF
v_gene: TRBV19; j_gene: TRBJ1-2; len: 12; d_gene: NA; abundance: NA; CDR3nt: TGTGCCAGTAGTATGATGAACTATGGCTACACCTTC; CDR3aa: CASSMMNYGYTF
v_gene: TRBV7-3; j_gene: TRBJ1-5; len: 17; d_gene: TRBD1; abundance: NA; CDR3nt: TGTGCCAGCAGCTCCCGGACCGGACAGGGCGCCGATCAGCCCCAGCATTTT; CDR3aa: CASSSRTGQGADQPQHF
v_gene: TRBV11-3; j_gene: TRBJ1-2; len: 15; d_gene: TRBD1; abundance: NA; CDR3nt: TGTGCCAGCAGCTCCTCCCAGGGGGTTTCGGATGGCTACACCTTC; CDR3aa: CASSSSQGVSDGYTF
v_gene: TRBV4-2; j_gene: TRBJ2-1; len: 12; d_gene: TRBD1; abundance: NA; CDR3nt: TGTGCCAGCAGCCAAGATAGACAGGGCAAGTTCTTC; CDR3aa: CASSQDRQGKFF
v_gene: TRBV11-3; j_gene: TRBJ2-3; len: 16; d_gene: NA; abundance: NA; CDR3nt: TGTGCCAGCAGCTTAGGAGGGATGACTAACACAGATACGCAGTATTTT; CDR3aa: CASSLGGMTNTDTQYF
v_gene: TRBV7-6; j_gene: TRBJ2-5; len: 17; d_gene: TRBD2; abundance: NA; CDR3nt: TGTGCCAGCAGCTTAGGGTCGACTAGCGGGAGCTGGGAGACCCAGTACTTC; CDR3aa: CASSLGSTSGSWETQYF
v_gene: TRBV2; j_gene: TRBJ2-3; len: 14; d_gene: TRBD2; abundance: NA; CDR3nt: TGTGCCAGGGGGACTAGCGGGAGCCCAGATACGCAGTATTTT; CDR3aa: CARGTSGSPDTQYF
v_gene: TRBV5-1; j_gene: TRBJ2-6; len: 18; d_gene: TRBD2; abundance: NA; CDR3nt: TGCGCCAGCAGCTTGGTACTAGCGGGGTTCTCTGGGGCCAACGTCCTGACTTTC; CDR3aa: CASSLVLAGFSGANVLTF
v_gene: TRBV5-1; j_gene: TRBJ2-4; len: 16; d_gene: TRBD2; abundance: NA; CDR3nt: TGCGCCAGCAGCTTGGAAGGGACTAGCGGGCACATCATTCAGTACTTC; CDR3aa: CASSLEGTSGHIIQYF
v_gene: TRBV18; j_gene: TRBJ1-1; len: 15; d_gene: TRBD1; abundance: NA; CDR3nt: TGTGCCAGCTCCCCAACCGGACAGGGGAACACTGAAGCTTTCTTT; CDR3aa: CASSPTGQGNTEAFF
v_gene: TRBV2; j_gene: TRBJ2-5; len: 14; d_gene: NA; abundance: once; CDR3nt: TGTGCCAGCAGAGATACTAGGGGGGGAGAGACCCAGTACTTC; CDR3aa: CASRDTRGGETQYF
v_gene: TRBV6-5; j_gene: TRBJ2-5; len: 16; d_gene: TRBD1; abundance: NA; CDR3nt: TGTGCCAGCAGTTACACGGGGACAGGGAGCGCAGAGACCCAGTACTTC; CDR3aa: CASSYTGTGSAETQYF
v_gene: TRBV5-1; j_gene: TRBJ2-3; len: 17; d_gene: TRBD2; abundance: NA; CDR3nt: TGCGCCAGCAGCCTGGGACTAGCGGGGAGTAGCACAGATACGCAGTATTTT; CDR3aa: CASSLGLAGSSTDTQYF
v_gene: TRBV6-5; j_gene: TRBJ2-7; len: 15; d_gene: NA; abundance: NA; CDR3nt: TGTGCCAGCAGTTACGGGGGTCTAGTAGCCTACGAGCAGTACTTC; CDR3aa: CASSYGGLVAYEQYF